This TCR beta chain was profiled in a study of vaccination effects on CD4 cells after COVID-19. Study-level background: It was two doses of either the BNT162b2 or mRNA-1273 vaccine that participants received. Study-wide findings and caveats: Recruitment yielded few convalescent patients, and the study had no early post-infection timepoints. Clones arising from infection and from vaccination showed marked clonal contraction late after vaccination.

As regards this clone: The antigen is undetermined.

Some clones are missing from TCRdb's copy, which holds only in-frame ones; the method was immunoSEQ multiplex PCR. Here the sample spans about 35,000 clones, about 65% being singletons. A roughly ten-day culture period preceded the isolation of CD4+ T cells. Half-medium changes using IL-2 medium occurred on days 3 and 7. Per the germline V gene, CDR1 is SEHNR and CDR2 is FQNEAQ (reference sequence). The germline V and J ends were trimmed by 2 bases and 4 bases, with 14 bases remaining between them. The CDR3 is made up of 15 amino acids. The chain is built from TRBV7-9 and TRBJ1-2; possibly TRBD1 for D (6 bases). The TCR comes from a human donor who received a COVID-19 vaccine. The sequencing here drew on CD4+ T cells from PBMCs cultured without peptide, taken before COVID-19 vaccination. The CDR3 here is CASSLNRAFAYGYTF. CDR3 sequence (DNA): TGTGCCAGCAGCTTAAACAGGGCTTTTGCCTATGGCTACACCTTC.